These 3 T cell receptor beta chains share one sample of origin, sequenced in a study. Assay used: immunoSEQ multiplex PCR; TCRdb lists only in-frame clones, some missing. The sample has under 65,000 clones, about 92% seen once. Sequenced material: PBMCs. Receptor source: a man aged 35 to 55 with rheumatoid arthritis.

The chain links TRBV5-1 to TRBJ2-7; 12 positions match TRBD2. V shed 2 bases, J shed 0 bases, and the junction held 6 bases outside the gene matches. This CDR3 is built from 17 residues. Germline V gene lookup returns CDR1 SGHRS and CDR2 YFSETQ. CDR3 loop: CASSFVLAGGISYEQYF. CDR3 in DNA: TGCGCCAGCAGCTTCGTCCTAGCGGGAGGGATCTCCTACGAGCAGTACTTC. The whole variable domain, filled in from reference TRBV5-1 and TRBJ2-7, reads KAGVTQTPRYLIKTRGQQVTLSCSPISGHRSVSWYQQTPGQGLQFLFEYFSETQRNKGNFPGRFSGRQFSNSRSEMNVSTLELGDSALYLCASSFVLAGGISYEQYFGPGTRLTVT.

This chain connects TRBV12-3 or TRBV12-4 to TRBJ1-5; D is undetermined. This CDR3 has 13 residues. Trimming left V 3 bases short and J 1 base short, with 4 bases between. CDR3 residues: CASSLKSNQPQHF. CDR3 in DNA: TGTGCCAGCAGTTTGAAAAGCAATCAGCCCCAGCATTTT.

In its sample, this clone was seen once. The chain joins TRBV7-9 to TRBJ1-2; tentatively, D is TRBD1 (5 bases). V was trimmed by 3 bases and J by 7 bases, leaving 15 bases between them. CDR1 and CDR2 from the germline V gene are SEHNR and FQNEAQ (reference sequence). This CDR3 has 14 amino acids. This CDR3 reads CASSFQGESFGYTF. The CDR3 DNA sequence: TGTGCCAGCAGCTTCCAGGGCGAATCATTTGGCTACACCTTC.